The 12 T cell receptor beta chains presented below share a single source sample, sequenced in a study of blood T cell repertoires in COVID-19. TCRdb's table, derived via immunoSEQ multiplex PCR, lists solely in-frame clones and lacks some. The table lists 250,000 or so clones, just under 85% of them singletons. Sequenced sample: peripheral blood. The receptors here all came from a woman older than 75 with acute or convalescent COVID-19.

The V gene is TRBV2, the J gene TRBJ2-7, with TRBD1 as a possible D gene (6 bases). Germline V gives CDR1 SNHLY, CDR2 FYNNEI. V was cut by 4 bases and J by 5 bases, with 12 bases left in between. The CDR3 length is 13 residues. The CDR3 is CASSARGFNEQYF. The DNA of the CDR3 is TGTGCCAGCAGTGCCAGGGGTTTTAACGAGCAGTACTTC.

The chain recombines TRBV5-5 with TRBJ2-2; D call uncertain. The V gene lost 4 bases and the J gene lost 7 bases, with 14 bases spanning the gap. Germline values: CDR1 SGHKS, CDR2 YYEKEE (reference sequence). The CDR3 covers 14 residues. The CDR3 protein is CASSPLAGGGELFF. The CDR3 region has the DNA TGTGCCAGCAGCCCGCTGGCCGGCGGCGGGGAGCTGTTTTTT.

The chain employs TRBV27 and TRBJ2-7; no clear D gene. The CDR3 is 14 amino acids. Germline V gene data show CDR1 as MNHEY and CDR2 as SMNVEV (reference sequence). V was cut by 2 bases and J by 0 bases, with 8 bases left in between. CDR3 protein: CASSLQYSSYEQYF. The CDR3 region has the DNA TGTGCCAGCAGTTTACAGTACAGCTCCTACGAGCAGTACTTC.

The chain couples TRBV9 to TRBJ1-5; possible D gene TRBD1, 5 bases. This CDR3 spans 16 amino acids. The germline CDR1 and CDR2 sequences are SGDLS and YYNGEE. V was shortened by 0 bases and J by 0 bases, with 10 bases between the two germline ends. The CDR3 region is CASSVAAGYSNQPQHF. The CDR3 coding sequence is TGTGCCAGCAGCGTAGCTGCAGGGTATAGCAATCAGCCCCAGCATTTT.

This clone was found once. The J gene is TRBJ1-1, the V gene TRBV3-1 (or the pseudogene TRBV3-2), with 7 positions matching TRBD1. Per germline, CDR1 LGHDT and CDR2 YNNKEL (reference sequence). The CDR3 is made up of 15 amino acids. J gave up 0 bases and V 1 base, and 2 bases lay outside the gene matches. The CDR3 reads CASSQAGQMNTEAFF. The CDR3 DNA is TGTGCCAGCAGCCAAGCGGGACAGATGAACACTGAAGCTTTCTTT.

This clone was detected once. The V and J genes are TRBV5-1 and TRBJ2-7, with TRBD2 matching over 9 bases. The V segment lost 3 bases and the J segment 4 bases; nucleotides outside the gene matches: 8. CDR3 length: 15 residues. Germline V gene sequence: CDR1 SGHRS, CDR2 YFSETQ. CDR3 nucleotides: TGCGCCAGCAGCTACATAGCGGGGGCTGGTTACGAGCAGTACTTC. Residues: CASSYIAGAGYEQYF.

The J gene is TRBJ1-3, the V gene TRBV28; D is unclear. This CDR3 is 15 amino acids long. CDR1 and CDR2 from the germline V gene are MDHEN and SYDVKM. Trimming shortened V by 4 bases and J by 4 bases, and 14 bases separated the two germline ends. The CDR3 loop is CASSSPSSDGNTIYF. CDR3 in DNA: TGTGCCAGCAGTTCCCCAAGTAGCGACGGAAACACCATATATTTT.

The J gene is TRBJ2-7, the V gene TRBV5-1; TRBD1 aligns across 8 bases. J was trimmed by 4 bases and V by 3 bases; bases with no gene match: 9. CDR1 and CDR2 from the germline V gene are SGHRS and YFSETQ. This CDR3 has 15 residues. The CDR3 nucleotides read TGCGCCAGCAGCTCAGGACAGGGTGGCGTGTACGAGCAGTACTTC. Translating gives CASSSGQGGVYEQYF.

A few counts support this clone. This chain joins TRBV2 and TRBJ2-3, with 12 bases that match TRBD1. Germline CDR1 and CDR2: SNHLY and FYNNEI. The CDR3 totals 16 residues. Losses at the gene ends were 5 bases for V and 6 bases for J; bases not matched to a gene: 9. As DNA, the CDR3 is TGTGCCAGCAGTTTCGCCGGGACAGGGGGCTTGGATACGCAGTATTTT. Translated: CASSFAGTGGLDTQYF. Combining the CDR3 with reference TRBV2 and TRBJ2-3 gives the whole variable domain EPEVTQTPSHQVTQMGQEVILRCVPISNHLYFYWYRQILGQKVEFLVSFYNNEISEKSEIFDDQFSVERPDGSNFTLKIRSTKLEDSAMYFCASSFAGTGGLDTQYFGPGTRLTVL.

This clone was recorded a few times. The J gene is TRBJ1-2, the V gene TRBV7-2; no clear D gene. The CDR3 has 16 residues. The V and J ends lost 0 bases and 3 bases respectively, with 14 bases between them. Germline V gene lookup returns CDR1 SGHTA and CDR2 FQGNSA. CDR3: CASSLAAGTTDYGYTF. The CDR3, as DNA: TGTGCCAGCAGCTTAGCGGCAGGCACAACTGACTATGGCTACACCTTC.

The rearrangement uses TRBV29-1 and TRBJ2-3; 11 bases are a match to TRBD2. The junction had 8 bases not matched to a gene; V was cut back by 1 base and J by 5 bases. Germline V CDR1 and CDR2: SQVTM, ANQGSEA. The CDR3 extends over 16 amino acids. The CDR3 DNA is TGCAGCGTTGAAGGTGTAGCGGGAGGGTACGGAGATACGCAGTATTTT. Protein product: CSVEGVAGGYGDTQYF.

V is TRBV20-1 and J is TRBJ2-1, with D perhaps TRBD2 (5 bases). Germline CDR1 and CDR2: DFQATT and SNEGSKA (reference sequence). The germline V and J ends were trimmed by 3 bases and 5 bases, with 14 bases remaining between them. The CDR3 extends over 14 amino acids. CDR3 amino acids: CSASAGSGHNEQFF. For the CDR3, the DNA is TGCAGTGCTAGTGCGGGTTCCGGCCACAATGAGCAGTTCTTC.